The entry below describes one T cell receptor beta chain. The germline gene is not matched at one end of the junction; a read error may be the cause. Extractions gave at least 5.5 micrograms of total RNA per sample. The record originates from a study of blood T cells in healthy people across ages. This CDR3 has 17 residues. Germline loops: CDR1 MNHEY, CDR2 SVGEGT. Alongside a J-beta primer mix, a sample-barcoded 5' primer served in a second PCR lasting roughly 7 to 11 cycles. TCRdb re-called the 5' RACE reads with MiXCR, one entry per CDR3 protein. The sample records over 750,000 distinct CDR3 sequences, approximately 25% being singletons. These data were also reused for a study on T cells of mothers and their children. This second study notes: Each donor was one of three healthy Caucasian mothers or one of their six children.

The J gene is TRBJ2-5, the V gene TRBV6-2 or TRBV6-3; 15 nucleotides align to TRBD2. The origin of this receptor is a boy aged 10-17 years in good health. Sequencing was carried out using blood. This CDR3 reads CASSYGTSGRKKETQYF. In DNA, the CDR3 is TGTGCCAGCAGCTACGGGACTAGCGGGAGGAAGAAAGAGACCCAGTACTTT.